This T cell receptor (beta chain) is drawn from a study of cytomegalovirus exposure and HLA in healthy donors. Regarding the study as a whole: About 87% or about 30% of the time was how often most TCR beta V segments were productive, according to an earlier analysis. HLA alleles were associated with around 17,000 TCR beta sequences in a later analysis at 0.05 false discovery rate.

Germline values: CDR1 MRHNA, CDR2 SNTAGT. Trimming at V came to 5 bases and at J to 2 bases, leaving 9 bases not matched to a gene. The CDR3 is made up of 16 amino acids. Worth noting for this clone: Its antigen remains unknown.

The primer mix had 60 Vbeta and 13 Jbeta primers. Profiled with immunoSEQ multiplex PCR; TCRdb holds only in-frame clones, not every one. This table has 150,000 to 200,000 clones, 84% appearing once. The source material was PBMCs. The receptor's source is a man younger than 35 in good health and CMV-seronegative. This chain connects TRBV6-4 to TRBJ2-1, with 7 bases lining up with TRBD1. The CDR3, as DNA: TGTGCCAGCAGTCCAAAGGGGGCAGGGACCTACAATGAGCAGTTCTTC. This sequence encodes CASSPKGAGTYNEQFF.